Below, 8 T cell receptor beta chains from the same sample are listed, as sequenced in a study of persistence of HIV-infected CD4 T cells. The libraries were made with immunoSEQ version 4 in survey mode. Only in-frame clones appear in the TCRdb table, and some are missing; sequencing was by immunoSEQ multiplex PCR. In the table there are 20,000 to 25,000 clones, around 72% of which are singletons. The antigens for these receptors are not known. The stimulus was an HIV-1 Gag 15-mer peptide pool, about 1 ug/peptide/mL. Sorting selected CD4+ T cells upregulating both CD40 ligand and CD69. The material was CD4+ T cells sorted from PBMCs after approximately 20-hour stimulation, obtained from a patient who received antiretroviral therapy. All receptors derive from an adult man with HIV who was CMV-seropositive.

This clone was seen more than once but under ten times. This sample also contains other DNA sequences that code for the same CDR3. The rearrangement uses TRBV15 and TRBJ2-7; perhaps TRBD2 as D (5 bases). The V end was cut by 0 bases, the J end by 0 bases, with 6 bases between. The germline V gene encodes CDR1 LNHNV and CDR2 YYDKDF (reference sequence). The CDR3 length is 14 residues. The CDR3 DNA is TGTGCCACCAGCAGAGATCGGGACTCCTACGAGCAGTACTTC. It yields the protein CATSRDRDSYEQYF.

This chain joins TRBV19 and TRBJ2-3, with D unresolved. CDR3 length: 15 amino acids. The germline V gene has CDR1 LNHDA and CDR2 SQIVND (reference sequence). Trimming cost V 7 bases and J 4 bases, with 18 bases left between them. CDR3 sequence (DNA): TGTGCCAGTACCCAACGCAAGGGTTTTCCAGATACGCAGTATTTT. Encoded protein: CASTQRKGFPDTQYF.

The chain is built from TRBV7-2 and TRBJ2-5, with 13 bases matching TRBD2. Germline CDR1 and CDR2: SGHTA and FQGNSA. The CDR3 runs to 16 residues. Losses at the gene ends were 5 bases for V and 4 bases for J; bases not matched to a gene: 7. CDR3 sequence: CASSIRLAGGRETQYF. For the CDR3, the DNA is TGTGCCAGCAGCATCAGACTAGCGGGGGGACGAGAGACCCAGTACTTC.

This chain links TRBV2 with TRBJ1-5; weak D call: TRBD1 (5 bases). CDR3 length: 15 amino acids. The V end was cut by 1 base, the J end by 5 bases, with 12 bases between. The germline V gene encodes CDR1 SNHLY and CDR2 FYNNEI. The CDR3 DNA follows: TGTGCCAGCAGTGAAGGAGGGACTGGGTATCAGCCCCAGCATTTT. This translates into CASSEGGTGYQPQHF.

The DNA for the CDR3 is TGTGCCAGCAGCAAAGGGAGGGCTAGCGGGGGATTTTGGTTCGCCGGGGAGCTGTTTTTT. As protein: CASSKGRASGGFWFAGELFF. The V and J genes are TRBV21-1 and TRBJ2-2; the table assigns TRBD2, which was not confirmed against the DNA. TRBV21-1 is a documented pseudogene. This CDR3 spans 20 amino acids.

The chain carries TRBV10-3 and TRBJ2-1, with TRBD1 matching 9 bases. CDR1 and CDR2 (germline): ENHRY, SYGVKD. The CDR3 runs to 14 residues. Trimming removed 6 bases from V and 8 bases from J; junction bases left unmatched: 8. The CDR3 protein is CAIRLGQGQDEQFF. The CDR3 DNA follows: TGTGCCATCAGGCTGGGACAGGGCCAGGATGAGCAGTTCTTC.

There are a few counts of this clone. The chain joins TRBV7-9 to TRBJ1-1, with a tentative D call TRBD1 (6 bases). This CDR3 has 17 amino acids. Germline V gene sequence: CDR1 SEHNR, CDR2 FQNEAQ (reference sequence). V was pared by 3 bases and J by 2 bases, with 19 bases between. CDR3 sequence (DNA): TGTGCCAGCAGCTTCAGTGCCGAGGAGGGGGTAAACACTGAAGCTTTCTTT. It specifies CASSFSAEEGVNTEAFF.

The V call is TRBV7-9, the J call TRBJ2-3, with a possible D match to TRBD2 (6 bases). Deletions cut 1 base from V and 4 bases from J, with 9 bases between. The CDR3 spans 14 residues. Per germline, CDR1 SEHNR and CDR2 FQNEAQ (reference sequence). The CDR3 here is CASSLGSGADTQYF. As DNA, the CDR3 is TGTGCCAGCAGCTTAGGGTCGGGAGCAGATACGCAGTATTTT.